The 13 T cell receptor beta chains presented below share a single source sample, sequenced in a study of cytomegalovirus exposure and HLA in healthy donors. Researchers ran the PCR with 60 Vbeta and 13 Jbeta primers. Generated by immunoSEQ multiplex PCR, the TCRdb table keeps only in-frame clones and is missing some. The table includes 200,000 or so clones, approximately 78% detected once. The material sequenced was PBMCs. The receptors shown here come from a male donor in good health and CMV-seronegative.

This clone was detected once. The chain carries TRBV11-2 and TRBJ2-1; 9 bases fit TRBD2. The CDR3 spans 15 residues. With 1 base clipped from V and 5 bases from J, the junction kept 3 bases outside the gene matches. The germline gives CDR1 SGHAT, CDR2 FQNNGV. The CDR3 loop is CASSLGVAGDNEQFF. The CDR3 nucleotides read TGTGCCAGCAGCTTAGGGGTAGCGGGGGACAATGAGCAGTTCTTC.

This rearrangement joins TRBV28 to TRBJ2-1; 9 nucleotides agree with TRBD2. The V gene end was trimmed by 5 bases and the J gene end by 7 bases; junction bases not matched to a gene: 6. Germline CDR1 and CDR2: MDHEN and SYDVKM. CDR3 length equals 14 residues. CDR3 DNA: TGTGCCAGCAGTACCAGCGGGAGGTTGAATGAGCAGTTCTTC. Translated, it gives CASSTSGRLNEQFF.

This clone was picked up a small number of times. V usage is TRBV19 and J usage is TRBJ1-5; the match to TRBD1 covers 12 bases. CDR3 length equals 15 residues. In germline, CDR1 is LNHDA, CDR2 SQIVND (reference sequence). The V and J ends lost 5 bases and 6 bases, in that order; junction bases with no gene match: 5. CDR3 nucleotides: TGTGCCAGTAGTGCGGGGACAGGGGGCTTTCAGCCCCAGCATTTT. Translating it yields CASSAGTGGFQPQHF. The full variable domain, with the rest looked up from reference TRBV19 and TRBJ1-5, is DGGITQSPKYLFRKEGQNVTLSCEQNLNHDAMYWYRQDPGQGLRLIYYSQIVNDFQKGDIAEGYSVSREKKESFPLTVTSAQKNPTAFYLCASSAGTGGFQPQHFGDGTRLSIL.

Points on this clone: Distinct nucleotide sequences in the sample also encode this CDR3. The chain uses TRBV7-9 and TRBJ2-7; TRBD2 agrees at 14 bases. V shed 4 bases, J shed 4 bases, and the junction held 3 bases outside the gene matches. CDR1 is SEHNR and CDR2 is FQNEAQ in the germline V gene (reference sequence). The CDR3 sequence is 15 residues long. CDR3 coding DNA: TGTGCCAGCAGCTCCGGACTAGCGGGAGGATACGAGCAGTACTTC. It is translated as CASSSGLAGGYEQYF.

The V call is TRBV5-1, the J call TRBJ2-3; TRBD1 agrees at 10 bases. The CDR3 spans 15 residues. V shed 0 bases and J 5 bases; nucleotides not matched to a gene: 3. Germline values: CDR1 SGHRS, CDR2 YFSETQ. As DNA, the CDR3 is TGCGCCAGCAGCTTGGGACAGGGGGCGGGAGATACGCAGTATTTT. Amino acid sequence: CASSLGQGAGDTQYF.

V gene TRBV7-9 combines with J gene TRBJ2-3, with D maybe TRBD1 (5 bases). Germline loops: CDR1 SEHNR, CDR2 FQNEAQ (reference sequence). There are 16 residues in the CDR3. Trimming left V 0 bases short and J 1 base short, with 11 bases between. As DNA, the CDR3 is TGTGCCAGCAGCTTAGCGATGGGGCCGCGCACAGATACGCAGTATTTT. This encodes CASSLAMGPRTDTQYF.

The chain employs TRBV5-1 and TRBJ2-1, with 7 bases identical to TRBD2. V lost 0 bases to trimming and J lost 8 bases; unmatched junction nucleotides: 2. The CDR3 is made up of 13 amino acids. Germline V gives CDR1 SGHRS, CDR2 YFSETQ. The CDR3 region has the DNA TGCGCCAGCAGCTTGGGCGGGAGATATGAGCAGTTCTTC. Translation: CASSLGGRYEQFF.

The CDR3 DNA follows: TGTGCCAGCTCACCATCAGGGAACGGCTACACCTTC. Amino acids: CASSPSGNGYTF. This chain links TRBV18 with TRBJ1-2, with D possibly TRBD1 on 5 matching bases. The V end lost 2 bases, the J end lost 8 bases, and 9 bases lay between the germline ends. CDR3 size: 12 residues. Germline V gene data show CDR1 as KGHSH and CDR2 as LQKENI.

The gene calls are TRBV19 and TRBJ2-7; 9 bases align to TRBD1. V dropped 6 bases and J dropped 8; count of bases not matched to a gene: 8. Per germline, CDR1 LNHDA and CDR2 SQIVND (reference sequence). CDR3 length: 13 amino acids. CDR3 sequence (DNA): TGTGCCAGTAGGCGACAGGGGGGTGGCCAGCAGTACTTC. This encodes CASRRQGGGQQYF.

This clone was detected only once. This CDR3 is CASSLSTSGPYYEQYF. The CDR3 DNA follows: TGTGCCAGTAGTCTGAGTACTAGCGGACCATACTACGAGCAGTACTTC. The chain is built from TRBV19 and TRBJ2-7; 8 bases agree with TRBD2. V trimming: 5 bases; J trimming: 3 bases; junction bases outside the gene matches: 12. This CDR3 is built from 16 residues. Germline V gene lookup returns CDR1 LNHDA and CDR2 SQIVND (reference sequence).

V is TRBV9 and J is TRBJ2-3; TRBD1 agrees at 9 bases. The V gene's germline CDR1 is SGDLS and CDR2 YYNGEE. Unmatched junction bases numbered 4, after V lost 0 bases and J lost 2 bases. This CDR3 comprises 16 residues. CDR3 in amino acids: CASSVEGTGPTDTQYF. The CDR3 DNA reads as TGTGCCAGCAGCGTAGAGGGGACAGGGCCCACAGATACGCAGTATTTT.

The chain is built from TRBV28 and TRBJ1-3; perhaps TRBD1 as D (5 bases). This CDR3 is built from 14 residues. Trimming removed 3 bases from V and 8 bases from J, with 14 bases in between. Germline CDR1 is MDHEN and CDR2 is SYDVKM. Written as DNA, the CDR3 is TGTGCCAGCAGTTTCCGCCGGCGGGGGGACACCATATATTTT. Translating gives CASSFRRRGDTIYF.

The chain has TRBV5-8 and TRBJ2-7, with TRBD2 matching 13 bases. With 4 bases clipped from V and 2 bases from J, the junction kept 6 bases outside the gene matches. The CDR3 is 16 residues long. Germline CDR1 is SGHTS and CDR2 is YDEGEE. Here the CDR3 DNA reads TGTGCCAGCAGCCGGGGGACTAGCGGGACGACCTACGAGCAGTACTTC. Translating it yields CASSRGTSGTTYEQYF.